This TCR beta chain was obtained from a study of early T cells in non-severe SARS-CoV-2 infection. After removal of 5 bases from V and 13 bases from J, the junction contained 14 bases not matched to a gene. CDR1 is DFQATT and CDR2 is SNEGSKA in the germline V gene (reference sequence). The CDR3 runs 14 residues. Using its own MiXCR run on the 5' RACE reads, TCRdb lists one record per CDR3 protein. The table lists around 50,000 distinct CDR3 sequences, approximately 12% of them singletons. This clonotype was observed at least ten times. The TCR was taken from an adult who was a healthcare worker with PCR-confirmed SARS-CoV-2 infection or an uninfected control (not recorded which). The sample comprised whole blood. The genes are TRBV20-1 and TRBJ1-6, with 7 bases identical to TRBD1. DNA of the CDR3: TGCAGTGCTCGCCACAGGGGTGAATCTAGCCCCCTCCACTTT. It translates to CSARHRGESSPLHF.